The source of this TCR beta chain is a study of PD-1 blockade in classical Hodgkin lymphoma. Study overall: Patients in the cohort were put on intravenous nivolumab, 3 mg/kg every 2 weeks.

Time point specified: cycle 4 day 1 (C4D1), after more than five weeks of nivolumab. Every one of the patients relapsed after autologous stem cell transplantation (brentuximab vedotin exposure was variable). By share of the sample, this clone is medium-sized. Its antigen is as yet unknown. The germline V gene has CDR1 MDHEN and CDR2 SYDVKM. CDR3 length: 16 amino acids. J was trimmed by 7 bases and V by 3 bases; bases with no gene match: 11. Method: immunoSEQ multiplex PCR; TCRdb's copy keeps in-frame clones and lacks some. This table holds about 20,000 clones, over 60% found once. Study results and limitations: Newly diagnosed patients had diversity similar to the baseline diversity of complete responders.

Sequencing was performed on peripheral blood mononuclear cells (PBMCs), taken before the fourth cycle of nivolumab. The TCR sequence derives from a human donor with classical Hodgkin lymphoma. The chain is built from TRBV28 and TRBJ2-1; 8 bases are shared with TRBD1. The CDR3: CASSFDPRTGRNEQFF. CDR3 in DNA: TGTGCCAGCAGTTTCGACCCTAGGACAGGGCGGAATGAGCAGTTCTTC. The full variable domain, in which reference TRBV28 and TRBJ2-1 provide the parts outside the CDR3, is DVKVTQSSRYLVKRTGEKVFLECVQDMDHENMFWYRQDPGLGLRLIYFSYDVKMKEKGDIPEGYSVSREKKERFSLILESASTNQTSMYLCASSFDPRTGRNEQFFGPGTRLTVL.